These T cell receptor beta chains were read from a single sample in a study of T cell repertoires in cytomegalovirus infection. MiXCR, applied by TCRdb to the reads, yields one record per CDR3 protein. The sample contains over 250,000 distinct CDR3 sequences, roughly 24% of which appear only once. The sample comprised PBMCs. The receptors here all came from a human donor in good health (CMV status not recorded). Some clones in this sample may be carry-over from other donors' samples. CDR3s include the opening cysteine and the closing phenylalanine or tryptophan. D genes are given only for firm matches. Clone sizes are given selectively: once, few, many, or a class where the clone is expanded.

v_gene	j_gene	abundance	d_gene	CDR3nt	CDR3aa
TRBV6-1	TRBJ2-1	.	.	TGTGCCAGCAGTGAAGCCCCGGCTTCCTACAATGAGCAGTTCTTC	CASSEAPASYNEQFF
TRBV7-3	TRBJ2-5	many	.	TGTGCCAGCAGCTTGCAGCGGAGCCAAGAGACCCAGTACTTC	CASSLQRSQETQYF
TRBV20-1	TRBJ2-1	.	TRBD2	TGCAGTGCTCGGCGTGGGACTAGCGGACGGGGGAATGAGCAGTTCTTC	CSARRGTSGRGNEQFF
TRBV2	TRBJ1-4	few	.	TGTGCCAGCAGTGAATTTGAAAAACTGTTTTTT	CASSEFEKLFF
TRBV7-2	TRBJ2-1	many	.	TGTGCCAGCAGCTTAGCGGGGGGGCGGGGAATCTACAATGAGCAGTTCTTC	CASSLAGGRGIYNEQFF
TRBV29-1	TRBJ2-3	.	.	TGCAGCGTTGAAGGCCAGAGTAAGGCCACAGATACGCAGTATTTT	CSVEGQSKATDTQYF
TRBV7-9	TRBJ1-3	many	.	TGTGCCAGCAGCGAGAACGACGGAAACACCATATATTTT	CASSENDGNTIYF
TRBV29-1	TRBJ2-7	few	.	TGCAGCGTCGCAACCCTGGGGTCCTACGAGCAGTACTTC	CSVATLGSYEQYF
TRBV7-9	TRBJ2-2	.	.	TGTGCCAGCAGCTTAGAAGTTATCGGGGAGCTGTTTTTT	CASSLEVIGELFF
TRBV5-1	TRBJ2-7	.	TRBD1	TGCGCCAGCAGCTTGGGGACAGGGGGCGGATATGAGCAGTACTTC	CASSLGTGGGYEQYF